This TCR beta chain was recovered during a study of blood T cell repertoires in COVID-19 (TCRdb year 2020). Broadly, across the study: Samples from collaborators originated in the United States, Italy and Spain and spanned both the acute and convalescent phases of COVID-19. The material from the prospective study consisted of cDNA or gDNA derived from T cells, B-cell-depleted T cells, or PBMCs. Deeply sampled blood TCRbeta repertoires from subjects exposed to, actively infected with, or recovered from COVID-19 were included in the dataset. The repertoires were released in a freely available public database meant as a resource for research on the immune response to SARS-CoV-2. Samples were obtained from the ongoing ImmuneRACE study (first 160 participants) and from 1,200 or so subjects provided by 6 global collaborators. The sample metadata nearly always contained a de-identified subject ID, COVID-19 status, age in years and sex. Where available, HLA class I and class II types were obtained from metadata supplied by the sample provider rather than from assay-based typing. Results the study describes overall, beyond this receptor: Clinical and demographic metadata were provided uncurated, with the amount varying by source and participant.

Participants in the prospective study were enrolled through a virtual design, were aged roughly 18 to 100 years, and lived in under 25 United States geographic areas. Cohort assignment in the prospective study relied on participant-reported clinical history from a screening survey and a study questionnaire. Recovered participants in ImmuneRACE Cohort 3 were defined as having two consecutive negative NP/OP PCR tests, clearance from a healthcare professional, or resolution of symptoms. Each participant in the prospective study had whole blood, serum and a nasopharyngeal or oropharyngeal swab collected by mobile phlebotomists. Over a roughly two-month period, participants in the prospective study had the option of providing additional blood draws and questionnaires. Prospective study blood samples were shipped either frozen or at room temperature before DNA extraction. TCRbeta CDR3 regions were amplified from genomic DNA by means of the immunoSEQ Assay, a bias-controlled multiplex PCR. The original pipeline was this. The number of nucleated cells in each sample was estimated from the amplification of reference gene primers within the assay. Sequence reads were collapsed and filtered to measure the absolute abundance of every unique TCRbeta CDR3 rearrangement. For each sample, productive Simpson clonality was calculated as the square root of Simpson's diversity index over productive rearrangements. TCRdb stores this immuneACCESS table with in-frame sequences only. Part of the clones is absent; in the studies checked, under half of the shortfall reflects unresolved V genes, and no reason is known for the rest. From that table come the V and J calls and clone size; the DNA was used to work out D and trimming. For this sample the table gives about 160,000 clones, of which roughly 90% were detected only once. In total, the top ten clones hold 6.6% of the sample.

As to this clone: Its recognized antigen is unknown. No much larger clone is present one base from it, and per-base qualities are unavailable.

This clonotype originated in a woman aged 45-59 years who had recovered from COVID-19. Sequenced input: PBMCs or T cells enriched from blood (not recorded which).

The nucleotide sequence is given as TGTGCCAGCAGTTCCCAGACCTACGAGCAGTACTTC. Translated, it reads CASSSQTYEQYF. The V gene is TRBV6-5 and the J gene is TRBJ2-7; no confident D gene assignment can be made. According to the germline V gene, CDR1 reads MNHEY and CDR2 reads SVGAGI. V is reduced by 4 bases and J by 2 bases, leaving a spacing of 6 bases between them. The CDR3 sequence holds 12 residues, the cysteine and phenylalanine included. CDR3 DNA is the only sequence kept; it has 36 bases, read in frame from the first base.